This T cell receptor beta chain was found in a study of T-cell memory formation after mild COVID-19. In this sample, this clonotype turned up a few times. Antigen unknown. V shed 10 bases, J shed 5 bases, and the junction held 12 bases outside the gene matches. The CDR3 consists of 14 residues. Study findings and constraints: Clones contracting day 15 to 85 were balanced CD4/CD8; later expanders leaned CD4+.

Constant-segment primers and 5'RACE yielded cDNA libraries for TCR alpha and TCR beta, each carrying sample barcodes and UMIs. Via MiXCR, TCRdb re-called the 5' RACE reads, giving one row per CDR3 protein. The repertoire consists of 150,000 to 200,000 distinct CDR3 sequences, with approximately 16% occurring once and the leading ten covering approximately 2.2%. The receptor comes from an adult woman who had mild COVID-19 (a few samples of this study predate the infection). Cell type and time point are not known. Sequenced material: PBMCs or a T cell subset sorted from them (not recorded which). The V and J genes are TRBV12-3 or TRBV12-4 and TRBJ2-5; 8 bases agree with TRBD2. As DNA, the CDR3 is TGTGCCACTAGCTTAGGCGGGAGGCGGGAGACCCAGTACTTC. Encoded protein: CATSLGGRRETQYF.